What follows is one T cell receptor (beta chain) and its context. The record originates from a study of T cell changes during pregnancy in multiple sclerosis. Assay used: immunoSEQ multiplex PCR; TCRdb lists only in-frame clones, some missing. Of some 40,000 clones detected, 85% to 95% appear once; the ten largest clones hold 0.41%. The junction had 13 bases not matched to a gene; V was cut back by 7 bases and J by 0 bases. There are 18 residues in the CDR3. The germline V gene has CDR1 SGHTA and CDR2 FQGTGA. The source of this sequence is a female donor with multiple sclerosis, enrolled in a pregnancy study. The chain is built from TRBV7-3 and TRBJ1-5; 9 bases align to TRBD1. The specimen was CD4+ T cells from peripheral blood mononuclear cells, collected in the first trimester of pregnancy. In DNA, the CDR3 is TGTGCCAGCACTCCGCCCCACCGGGACAGGGATAGCAATCAGCCCCAGCATTTT. It translates to CASTPPHRDRDSNQPQHF.